Presented here are 25 T cell receptor beta chains from one specimen sequenced in a study of blood T cells in healthy people across ages. It was with a sample-barcoded 5' primer and a J-beta primer mix that a second PCR of roughly 7 to 11 cycles was run. TCRdb analysed the 5' RACE reads with MiXCR anew, one entry per CDR3 protein. The data contain 650,000 to 800,000 distinct CDR3 sequences, about 42% of them singletons. Sequenced sample: blood. Receptors originate from a man between 60 and 70 years old in good health.

Worth noting for this clonotype: At one boundary the junction diverges from the germline segment, which might be a read error. The V gene is TRBV7-2, the J gene TRBJ2-5; TRBD1 aligns across 7 bases. This CDR3 is built from 14 residues. CDR1 is SGHTA, CDR2 FQGNSA, per germline. In nucleotides, the CDR3 is TGTGCCAGCAGCTCGACAGGGACCCAAGGGACCCAGTACTTC. Its protein product is CASSSTGTQGTQYF. The full variable domain, with the rest looked up from reference TRBV7-2 and TRBJ2-5, is GAGVSQSPSNKVTEKGKDVELRCDPISGHTALYWYRQSLGQGLEFLIYFQGNSAPDKSGLPSDRFSAERTGGSVSTLTIQRTQQEDSAVYLCASSSTGTQGTQYFGPGTRLLVL.

This clonotype was recorded a few times. The V call is TRBV7-9, the J call TRBJ2-5; TRBD2 might be the D (5 bases). V was clipped by 3 bases and J by 1 base, with 12 bases between them. In germline, CDR1 is SEHNR, CDR2 FQNEAQ (reference sequence). CDR3 size: 15 residues. The CDR3 DNA sequence: TGTGCCAGCAGCTTTTCACTAGATCGCCAAGAGACCCAGTACTTC. It translates to CASSFSLDRQETQYF.

To note about this clonotype: A junction end diverges from the germline sequence, so it may reflect a read error. The chain is built from TRBV14 and TRBJ2-3; possible D gene TRBD2, 5 bases. CDR1 SGHDN and CDR2 FVKESK come from the germline V gene. This CDR3 contains 12 residues. CDR3 nucleotides: TGTGCAAGCAGCCAAACGAGCCGGGGGCAGTATTTT. Residues: CASSQTSRGQYF.

The chain recombines TRBV7-9 with TRBJ1-4; D is ambiguous. The CDR3 runs 14 residues. V lost 1 base, J lost 7 bases, and 10 bases lay in between. In germline, CDR1 is SEHNR, CDR2 FQNEAQ (reference sequence). For the CDR3, the DNA is TGTGCCAGCAGCTTAGTTGGACCGCCTGAAAAACTGTTTTTT. Protein sequence: CASSLVGPPEKLFF.

The chain is built from TRBV7-2 and TRBJ1-2; 9 nucleotides match TRBD1. The V gene's germline CDR1 is SGHTA and CDR2 FQGNSA. This CDR3 has 14 residues. V lost 2 bases and J lost 13; bases outside the gene matches: 11. CDR3 coding DNA: TGTGCCAGCAGCTTACAAAAAGGGGACAGGGCGGTCACCTTC. Its translation: CASSLQKGDRAVTF.

The chain employs TRBV6-2 or TRBV6-3 and TRBJ2-1, with 10 bases aligning to TRBD1. This CDR3 region has 16 residues. From germline, CDR1 is MNHEY and CDR2 SVGEGT. V shed 6 bases, J shed 0 bases, and the junction held 5 bases outside the gene matches. CDR3 amino acids: CASSPGTGASYNEQFF. The CDR3, as DNA: TGTGCCAGCAGCCCAGGGACAGGGGCCTCCTACAATGAGCAGTTCTTC.

About this clonotype: This may be a read error, as it is one base from a much larger clone. The chain links TRBV9 to TRBJ1-4, with D possibly TRBD1 on 5 matching bases. This CDR3 has 14 residues. Germline-derived CDR1 and CDR2 are SGDLS and YYNGEE. The CDR3 DNA is TGTGCCAGCAGCGTGGGGACGGTGAATGGAAAACTGTTTTTT. The encoded protein is CASSVGTVNGKLFF.

The rearrangement links TRBV20-1 to TRBJ2-3; 11 nucleotides line up with TRBD2. After removal of 3 bases from V and 1 base from J, the junction contained 9 bases not matched to a gene. From germline, CDR1 is DFQATT and CDR2 SNEGSKA (reference sequence). The CDR3 spans 17 residues. CDR3 DNA sequence: TGCAGTGCTAGCCCCAACCTACTAGCGGGGGGCACAGATACGCAGTATTTT. Encoded protein: CSASPNLLAGGTDTQYF.

J is TRBJ1-5 and V is TRBV3-1, with D perhaps TRBD1 (5 bases). Germline CDR1 LGHDT, CDR2 YNNKEL (reference sequence). The CDR3 extends over 15 amino acids. V was pared by 2 bases and J by 0 bases, with 8 bases between. The DNA of the CDR3 is TGTGCCAGCAGCCAATCGGGGGGTAGCAATCAGCCCCAGCATTTT. This sequence encodes CASSQSGGSNQPQHF.

V and J are TRBV6-1 and TRBJ1-4, with 9 bases identical to TRBD1. V lost 6 bases and J lost 7; bases outside the gene matches: 0. This CDR3 is built from 12 residues. Germline CDR1 and CDR2: MNHNS and SASEGT. Written as DNA, the CDR3 is TGTGCCAGCAGGACAGGGGGTGAAAAACTGTTTTTT. Protein: CASRTGGEKLFF.

The V and J genes are TRBV6-4 and TRBJ1-1, with TRBD1 matching 7 bases. This CDR3 comprises 13 residues. CDR1 and CDR2 from the germline V gene are MRHNA and SNTAGT. Losses at the gene ends were 3 bases for V and 5 bases for J; bases not matched to a gene: 3. The CDR3 DNA is TGTGCCAGCAGTGATCAGGGGGAAACTGAAGCTTTCTTT. Its translation is CASSDQGETEAFF.

At least ten counts were recorded for this clonotype. The chain couples TRBV5-1 to TRBJ2-5, with unresolved D. V dropped 0 bases and J dropped 0 bases, with 9 bases sitting between them. The CDR3 is 15 residues long. CDR1 is SGHRS and CDR2 is YFSETQ in the germline V gene. CDR3 DNA sequence: TGCGCCAGCAGCTTGGGATCTAGGTACCAAGAGACCCAGTACTTC. Translated, it gives CASSLGSRYQETQYF.

The chain joins TRBV4-1 to TRBJ2-2; D not resolved. The germline CDR1 and CDR2 sequences are MGHRA and YSYEKL. Trimming removed 0 bases at V and 5 bases at J, with 10 bases between. There are 15 residues in the CDR3. The chain's CDR3 is CASSQDDILTGELFF. CDR3 in DNA: TGCGCCAGCAGCCAAGATGACATCTTGACCGGGGAGCTGTTTTTT.

V gene TRBV28 combines with J gene TRBJ1-6; D may be TRBD1 (5 bases). Per the germline V gene, CDR1 is MDHEN and CDR2 is SYDVKM. There are 14 residues in the CDR3. Trimming left V 9 bases short and J 7 bases short, with 16 bases between. The CDR3 DNA follows: TGTGCCAGTTGTGGGGCGCAATGGAATTCACCCCTCCACTTT. This encodes CASCGAQWNSPLHF.

The chain couples TRBV28 to TRBJ2-5, with D possibly TRBD1 on 6 matching bases. The CDR3 consists of 14 residues. The germline V gene encodes CDR1 MDHEN and CDR2 SYDVKM. The V end was cut by 5 bases, the J end by 1 base, with 11 bases between. CDR3 nucleotide sequence: TGTGCCAGCAGTCCACAGGGTTTCCAAGAGACCCAGTACTTC. Amino acid sequence: CASSPQGFQETQYF.

This clonotype was seen only a few times. The chain recombines TRBV3-1 with TRBJ1-2; tentative D call: TRBD1 (5 bases). V was clipped by 1 base and J by 4 bases, with 16 bases between them. Germline V CDR1 and CDR2: LGHDT, YNNKEL (reference sequence). The CDR3 is 16 residues long. The CDR3 sequence: CASSQGFQWQGYGYTF. In DNA, the CDR3 is TGTGCCAGCAGCCAAGGTTTCCAGTGGCAGGGCTATGGCTACACCTTC.

In its sample, this clonotype was seen a few times. The chain combines TRBV25-1 with TRBJ2-7; possibly TRBD2 for D (5 bases). The CDR3 is 16 residues long. V gave up 4 bases and J gave up 0 bases, with 16 bases separating them. CDR1 is MGHDK and CDR2 is SYGVNS in the germline V gene. CDR3 sequence: CASSGKSTEDSYEQYF. As DNA, the CDR3 is TGTGCCAGCAGTGGCAAATCGACGGAGGACTCCTACGAGCAGTACTTC.

Only one count was recorded for this clonotype. This chain links TRBV3-1 with TRBJ1-2; D gene uncertain. The CDR3 length is 14 residues. Deletions cut 1 base from V and 2 bases from J, with 8 bases between. Per the germline V gene, CDR1 is LGHDT and CDR2 is YNNKEL (reference sequence). In DNA, the CDR3 is TGTGCCAGCAGCCAAGGCAGTACAAACTATGGCTACACCTTC. Its protein is CASSQGSTNYGYTF.

CDR3 residues: CASSLPAGGPVAYNEQFF. The CDR3 nucleotides read TGTGCCAGCAGCTTACCAGCGGGGGGGCCGGTCGCCTACAATGAGCAGTTCTTC. The chain joins TRBV7-2 to TRBJ2-1; 10 nucleotides line up with TRBD2. Per the germline V gene, CDR1 is SGHTA and CDR2 is FQGNSA. The CDR3 is 18 residues long. The J segment lost 2 bases and the V segment lost 2 bases, leaving 9 bases of the junction unmatched.

This chain joins TRBV7-8 and TRBJ2-1; no reliable D call. The CDR3 sequence is 14 residues long. Germline V gene lookup returns CDR1 SGHVS and CDR2 FQNEAQ. The germline V and J ends were trimmed by 4 bases and 2 bases, with 9 bases remaining between them. CDR3 in DNA: TGTGCCAGCAGCTCGGGCAGCACCTACAATGAGCAGTTCTTC. Protein sequence: CASSSGSTYNEQFF.

This clonotype was seen only a few times. The rearrangement links TRBV20-1 to TRBJ1-2, with D perhaps TRBD1 (6 bases). CDR3 size: 14 residues. Germline CDR1 reads DFQATT; CDR2 reads SNEGSKA (reference sequence). Trimming removed 0 bases at V and 4 bases at J, with 12 bases between. The CDR3 sequence: CSARERGAGYGYTF. CDR3 nucleotides: TGCAGTGCTAGAGAGCGGGGGGCCGGCTATGGCTACACCTTC.

This clonotype was observed at least ten times. The chain employs TRBV20-1 and TRBJ2-7, with 12 bases matching TRBD2. V gave up 3 bases and J gave up 6 bases; unmatched junction bases: 9. The CDR3 covers 15 residues. The germline V gene encodes CDR1 DFQATT and CDR2 SNEGSKA (reference sequence). The CDR3 DNA reads TGCAGTGCTAGTTCCCCTAGCGGGGGGGCCTTCGAGCAGTACTTC. This sequence encodes CSASSPSGGAFEQYF.

This clonotype was counted between two and nine times. V gene TRBV20-1 combines with J gene TRBJ2-3; D is undetermined. Germline V gives CDR1 DFQATT, CDR2 SNEGSKA (reference sequence). The CDR3 consists of 14 residues. The ends were cut back, 6 bases at V and 0 bases at J, with 13 bases in the middle. The CDR3 protein is CSAPVGASTDTQYF. The CDR3 nucleotides read TGCAGTGCACCCGTCGGCGCCAGCACAGATACGCAGTATTTT.

This clonotype was seen only once. The chain is built from TRBV27 and TRBJ2-7; D remains unclear. The CDR3 sequence is 11 residues long. V gave up 7 bases and J gave up 4 bases, with 8 bases separating them. The V gene's germline CDR1 is MNHEY and CDR2 SMNVEV (reference sequence). CDR3 in amino acids: CASMDGYEQYF. The CDR3 DNA follows: TGTGCCAGCATGGACGGATACGAGCAGTACTTC.

The chain couples TRBV7-8 to TRBJ2-3, with 7 bases lining up with TRBD2. V trimming: 6 bases; J trimming: 0 bases; junction bases outside the gene matches: 6. The CDR3 covers 15 residues. Germline assignment: CDR1 SGHVS and CDR2 FQNEAQ. CDR3 loop: CASSPRGSSTDTQYF. CDR3 nucleotides: TGTGCCAGCAGTCCGCGGGGGTCTAGCACAGATACGCAGTATTTT.